This T cell receptor (beta chain) derives from a study of blood T cells in healthy people across ages. The study's findings and limits: Roughly linear declines in TCR beta diversity per million T cells occurred with age. Donor CMV status, an unknown factor, possibly confounded changes in expanded clonotypes. Researchers deemed the diversity estimates from one million T cells underestimates.

This CDR3 has 17 amino acids. Germline V gene sequence: CDR1 DFQATT, CDR2 SNEGSKA (reference sequence). V dropped 0 bases and J dropped 3 bases, with 20 bases sitting between them. A J-beta primer mix and a sample-barcoded 5' primer were used in a second PCR of roughly 7 to 12 cycles. MiXCR, applied by TCRdb to the 5' RACE reads, yields one record per CDR3 protein. The table records some 700,000 distinct CDR3 sequences, approximately 22% of them present only once. Notes on this clonotype: Its antigen is not known.

At least 5.5 micrograms of total RNA were extracted per sample. The source of this sequence is a man aged 65 to 85 in good health. Source material: blood. The chain couples TRBV20-1 to TRBJ1-2, with D unclear. The CDR3 is CSARDSLSGDFHYGYTF. CDR3 nucleotides: TGCAGTGCTAGAGACTCCCTCAGCGGGGATTTTCACTATGGCTACACCTTC.